This TCR beta chain was recorded in a study of cytomegalovirus exposure and HLA in healthy donors. Per germline, CDR1 SQVTM and CDR2 ANQGSEA. The CDR3 is 12 residues long. Trimming left V 4 bases short and J 3 bases short, with 4 bases between. General study results and limits: Relative to the 666-donor mean, N-insertions were reportedly fewer in an Asian-associated ancestry cluster in a later analysis.

13 Jbeta primers and 60 Vbeta primers were used for the PCR. Data came from immunoSEQ multiplex PCR; TCRdb stores just in-frame clones and leaves some out. Altogether about 43,000 clones are present, around 62% being singletons, with the ten largest covering roughly 9.3%. For this clone: Its antigen is undetermined.

The receptor's source is a human donor in good health. J is TRBJ2-6 and V is TRBV29-1; D is unresolved. The sample comprised PBMCs. This CDR3 is CSVAGGANVLTF. As DNA, the CDR3 is TGCAGCGTTGCGGGTGGGGCCAACGTCCTGACTTTC.